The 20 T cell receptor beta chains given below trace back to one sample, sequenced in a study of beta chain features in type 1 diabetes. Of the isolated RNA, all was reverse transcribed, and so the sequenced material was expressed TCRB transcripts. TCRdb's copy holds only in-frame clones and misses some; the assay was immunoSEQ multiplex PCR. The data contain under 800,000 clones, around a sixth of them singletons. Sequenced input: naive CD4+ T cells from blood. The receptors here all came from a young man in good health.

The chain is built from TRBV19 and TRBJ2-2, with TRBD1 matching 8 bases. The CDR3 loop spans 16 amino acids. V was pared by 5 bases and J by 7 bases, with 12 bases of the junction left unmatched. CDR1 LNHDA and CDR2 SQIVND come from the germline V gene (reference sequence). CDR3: CASSSPGQVWLGELFF. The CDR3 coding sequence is TGTGCCAGTAGTTCTCCGGGACAGGTCTGGCTCGGGGAGCTGTTTTTT.

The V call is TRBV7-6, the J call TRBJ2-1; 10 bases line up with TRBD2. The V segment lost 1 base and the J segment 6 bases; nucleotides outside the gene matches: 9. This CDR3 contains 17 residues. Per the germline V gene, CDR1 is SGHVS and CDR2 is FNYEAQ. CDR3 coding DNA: TGTGCCAGCAGCTTAGTGGCTAGCGGGAGTGGTGGCAATGAGCAGTTCTTC. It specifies CASSLVASGSGGNEQFF.

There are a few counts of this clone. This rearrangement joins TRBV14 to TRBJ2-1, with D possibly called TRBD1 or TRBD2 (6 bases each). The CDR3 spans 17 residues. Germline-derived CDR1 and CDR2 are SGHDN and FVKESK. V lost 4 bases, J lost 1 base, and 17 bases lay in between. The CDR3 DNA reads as TGTGCCAGCAGCCCTGAGGAGGGAAGGGGGTCCTACAATGAGCAGTTCTTC. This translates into CASSPEEGRGSYNEQFF.

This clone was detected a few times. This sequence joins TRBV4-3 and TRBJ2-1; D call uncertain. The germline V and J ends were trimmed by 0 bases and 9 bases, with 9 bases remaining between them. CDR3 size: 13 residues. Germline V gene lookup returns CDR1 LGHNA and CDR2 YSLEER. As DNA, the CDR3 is TGCGCCAGCAGCCAAGAGCCGTCCGGTGAGCAGTTCTTC. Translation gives CASSQEPSGEQFF.

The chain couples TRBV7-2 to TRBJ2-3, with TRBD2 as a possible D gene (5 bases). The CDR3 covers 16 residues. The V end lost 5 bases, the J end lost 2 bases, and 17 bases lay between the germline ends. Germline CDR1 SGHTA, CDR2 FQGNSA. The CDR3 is CASSPEAKRVTDTQYF. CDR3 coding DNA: TGTGCCAGCAGCCCAGAAGCTAAGAGGGTCACAGATACGCAGTATTTT.

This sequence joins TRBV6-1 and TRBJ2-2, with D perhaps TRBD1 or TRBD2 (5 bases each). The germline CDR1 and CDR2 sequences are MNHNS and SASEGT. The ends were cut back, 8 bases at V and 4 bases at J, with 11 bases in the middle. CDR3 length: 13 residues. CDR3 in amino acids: CASRDQGTGELFF. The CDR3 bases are TGTGCCAGCCGGGATCAGGGCACCGGGGAGCTGTTTTTT.

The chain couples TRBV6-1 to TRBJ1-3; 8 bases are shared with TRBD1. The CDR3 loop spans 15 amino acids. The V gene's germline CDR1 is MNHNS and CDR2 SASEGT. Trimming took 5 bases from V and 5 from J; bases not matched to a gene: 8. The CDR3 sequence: CASSPGQVYRNTIYF. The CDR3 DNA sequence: TGTGCCAGCAGTCCGGGACAGGTTTATCGAAACACCATATATTTT.

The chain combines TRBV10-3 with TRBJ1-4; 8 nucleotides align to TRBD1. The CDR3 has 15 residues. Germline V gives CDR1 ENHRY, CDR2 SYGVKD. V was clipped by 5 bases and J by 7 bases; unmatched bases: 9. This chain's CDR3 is CAISTRGQGGEKLFF. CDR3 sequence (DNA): TGTGCCATCAGTACTCGCGGACAGGGTGGTGAAAAACTGTTTTTT.

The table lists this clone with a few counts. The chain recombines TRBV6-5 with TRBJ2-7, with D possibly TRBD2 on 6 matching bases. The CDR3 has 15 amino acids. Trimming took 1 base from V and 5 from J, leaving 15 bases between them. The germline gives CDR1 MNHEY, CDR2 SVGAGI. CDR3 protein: CASSYYSRGNNEQYF. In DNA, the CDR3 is TGTGCCAGCAGTTACTACAGTCGCGGGAACAACGAGCAGTACTTC.

The CDR3 DNA follows: TGTGCCAGCTCACCAACGGCAGAGGATCTCTATGGCTACACCTTC. As protein: CASSPTAEDLYGYTF. The chain uses TRBV18 and TRBJ1-2; D is uncertain. The CDR3 covers 15 residues. Per germline, CDR1 KGHSH and CDR2 LQKENI. Trimming removed 2 bases at V and 4 bases at J, with 14 bases between.

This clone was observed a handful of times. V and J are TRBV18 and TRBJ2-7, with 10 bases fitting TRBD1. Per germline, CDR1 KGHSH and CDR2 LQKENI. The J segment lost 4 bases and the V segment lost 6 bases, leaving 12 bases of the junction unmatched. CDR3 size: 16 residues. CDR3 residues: CASSLESGQGRYEQYF. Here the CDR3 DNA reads TGTGCCAGCTCGCTGGAATCGGGACAGGGGAGATACGAGCAGTACTTC.

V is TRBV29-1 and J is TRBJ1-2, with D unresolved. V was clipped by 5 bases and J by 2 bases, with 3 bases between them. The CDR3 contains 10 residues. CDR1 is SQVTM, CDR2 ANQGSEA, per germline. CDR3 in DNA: TGCAGCGTTCGGAACTATGGCTACACCTTC. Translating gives CSVRNYGYTF.

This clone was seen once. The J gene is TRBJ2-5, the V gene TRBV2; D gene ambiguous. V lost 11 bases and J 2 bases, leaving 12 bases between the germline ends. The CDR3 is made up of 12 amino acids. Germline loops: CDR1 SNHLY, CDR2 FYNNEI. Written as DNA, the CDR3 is TGTGCCGACGGACGGGCGCAAGAGACCCAGTACTTC. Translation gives CADGRAQETQYF.

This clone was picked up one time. The CDR3 bases are TGTGCCAGCAGCTCGAGGGACAGACCCTTATATGGCTACACCTTC. Amino acid sequence: CASSSRDRPLYGYTF. The chain uses TRBV5-6 and TRBJ1-2; the match to TRBD1 covers 7 bases. Germline V gene data show CDR1 as SGHDT and CDR2 as YYEEEE. Trimming at V came to 3 bases and at J to 5 bases, leaving 10 bases not matched to a gene. The CDR3 totals 15 residues.

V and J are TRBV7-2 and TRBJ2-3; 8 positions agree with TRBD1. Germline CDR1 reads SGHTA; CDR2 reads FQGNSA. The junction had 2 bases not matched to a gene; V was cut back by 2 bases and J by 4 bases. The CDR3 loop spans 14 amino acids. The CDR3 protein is CASSLSRGPDTQYF. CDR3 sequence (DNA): TGTGCCAGCAGCTTATCCAGGGGGCCAGATACGCAGTATTTT.

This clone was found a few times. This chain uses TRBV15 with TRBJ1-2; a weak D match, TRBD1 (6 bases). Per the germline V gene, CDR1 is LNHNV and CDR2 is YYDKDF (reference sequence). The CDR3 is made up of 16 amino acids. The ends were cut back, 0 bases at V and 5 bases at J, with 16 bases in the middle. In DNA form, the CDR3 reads TGTGCCACCAGCAGAGATTCCAGGGGAGGCCTATATGGCTACACCTTC. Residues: CATSRDSRGGLYGYTF.

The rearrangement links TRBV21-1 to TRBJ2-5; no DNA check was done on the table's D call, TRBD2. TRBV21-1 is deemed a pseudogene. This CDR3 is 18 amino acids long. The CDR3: CASSKGLAETKVQETQYF. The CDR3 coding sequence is TGTGCCAGCAGCAAGGGACTAGCGGAGACGAAGGTCCAAGAGACCCAGTACTTC.

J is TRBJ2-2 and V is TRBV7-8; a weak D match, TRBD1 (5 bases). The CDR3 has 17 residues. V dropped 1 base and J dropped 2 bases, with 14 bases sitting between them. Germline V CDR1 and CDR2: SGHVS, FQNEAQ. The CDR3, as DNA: TGTGCCAGCAGCTTAGATGGGGCAGCTTTTAACACCGGGGAGCTGTTTTTT. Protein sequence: CASSLDGAAFNTGELFF.

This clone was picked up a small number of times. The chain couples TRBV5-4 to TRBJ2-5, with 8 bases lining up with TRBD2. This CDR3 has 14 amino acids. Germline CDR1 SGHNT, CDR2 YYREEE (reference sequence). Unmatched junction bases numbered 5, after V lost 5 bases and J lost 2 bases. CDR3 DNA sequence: TGTGCCAGCAGACCGGGACTAGATCAAGAGACCCAGTACTTC. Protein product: CASRPGLDQETQYF.

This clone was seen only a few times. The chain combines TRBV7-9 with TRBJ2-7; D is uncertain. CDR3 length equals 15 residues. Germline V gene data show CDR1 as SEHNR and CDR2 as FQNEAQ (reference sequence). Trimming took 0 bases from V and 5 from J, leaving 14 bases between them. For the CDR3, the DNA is TGTGCCAGCAGCTTAGCGTTACCCGCCCGGAACGAGCAGTACTTC. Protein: CASSLALPARNEQYF.